This record covers a single TCR beta chain. Its cognate antigen is unknown. The sample originates from a study of shared clonotypes between healthy human individuals. Study-wide results and limits: For sorted subsets, rarefaction showed incomplete sequencing despite large depth.

Per germline, CDR1 SGHTA and CDR2 FQGNSA. The CDR3 has 15 amino acids. Trimming left V 3 bases short and J 9 bases short, with 18 bases between. Measured with immunoSEQ multiplex PCR; TCRdb has only the in-frame clones, and not every one. Among millions of clones, 90% to 95% were seen once, and the ten largest hold under 0.15%. The sequencing sample was made of naive CD4+ T cells sorted from blood. Noted subset: CD45RA+ positively selected. This sequence joins TRBV7-2 and TRBJ2-4, with D possibly called TRBD1 or TRBD2 (5 bases each). The receptor was derived from a man between 18 and 29 years old in good health. CDR3 residues: CASSLGSDYQGIQYF. CDR3 coding DNA: TGTGCCAGCAGCTTGGGATCTGACTATCAGGGCATTCAGTACTTC.